The rows below give T cell receptor beta chains drawn from one sample of a study of identical twins. MiXCR, run by TCRdb on the 5' RACE reads, gives a single entry per CDR3 protein. The profile covers over 550,000 distinct CDR3 sequences, with just over 7% appearing a single time and 1.6% taken by the ten largest. These data were also reused for a study on yellow fever vaccine responses in identical twins.

The sample was PBMCs. Every receptor here comes from a woman between 18 and 29 years old in good health. CDR3s include the opening cysteine and the closing phenylalanine or tryptophan. Fields, in order: V gene, clone size, J gene, D gene, CDR3 DNA, CDR3 protein. A D gene is named only where the DNA matches it firmly. Expanded clones get a size class; other rows say once, few or many, or leave the size out.

>TRBV20-1|few|TRBJ2-5|TRBD1
TGCAGTGCTAGAATCCGGGACAGGGGGTTCCAAGAGACCCAGTACTTC
CSARIRDRGFQETQYF
>TRBV3-1|-|TRBJ2-3|TRBD2
TGTGCCAGCAGCCCTCGGGGGGCGGGAGGATCGGATACGCAGTATTTT
CASSPRGAGGSDTQYF
>TRBV7-3|few|TRBJ2-1|-
TGTGCCAGCAGCTTAGGGGGTGGGTTGTCTCATGAGCAGTTCTTC
CASSLGGGLSHEQFF
>TRBV5-1|many|TRBJ2-2|-
TGCGCCAGCAGCTTGGGGAACGCGAACACCGGGGAGCTGTTTTTT
CASSLGNANTGELFF
>TRBV5-1|many|TRBJ2-5|-
TGCGCCAGCACTCGGACGGACCAAGAGACCCAGTACTTC
CASTRTDQETQYF
>TRBV19|few|TRBJ1-2|TRBD1
TGTGCCAGTAGTAGACCGGGACAGTACTATGGCTACACCTTC
CASSRPGQYYGYTF
>TRBV28|-|TRBJ1-5|-
TGTGCCAGCAGTTTACCCTTCGTAAATAGCAATCAGCCCCAGCATTTT
CASSLPFVNSNQPQHF
>TRBV6-1|many|TRBJ1-5|-
TGTGCCAGCAAGGAGGGGGATCGTCAGCCCCAGCATTTT
CASKEGDRQPQHF
>TRBV29-1|many|TRBJ1-2|TRBD1
TGCAGCGTTGAAGGTCAGGGCGACAGGGAGTCCAACTATGGCTACACCTTC
CSVEGQGDRESNYGYTF
>TRBV10-3|-|TRBJ2-2|TRBD1
TGTGCCATCAGTGAGTTGGCAGGGGGCACCGGGGAGCTGTTTTTT
CAISELAGGTGELFF
>TRBV5-1|few|TRBJ2-2|-
TGCGCCAGTACACCAGACAGACCAGCGAACACCGGGGAGCTGTTTTTT
CASTPDRPANTGELFF
>TRBV6-1|few|TRBJ2-1|TRBD1
TGTGCCAGCAGTCAGGGACAGGGGAGCAATGAGCAGTTCTTC
CASSQGQGSNEQFF
>TRBV27|many|TRBJ2-1|-
TGTGCCAGCAGTACCCTGGGAAGGCAGGGTGTCTACAATGAGCAGTTCTTC
CASSTLGRQGVYNEQFF